In its sample, the clone carrying this T cell receptor beta chain was seen many times. Its antigen is as yet unknown. The sample is drawn from a study of T-cell memory formation after mild COVID-19. The overall study: The study found TCR clusters largely donor specific. General observations from the study: The study found balanced CD4/CD8 in clones contracting day 15 to 85 and a CD4+ lean in later expanders. Mainly CM and EM harbored the contracting CD4+ clones; mainly EMRA harbored the CD8+ ones.

The TCR alpha and TCR beta cDNA libraries, bearing sample barcodes and UMIs, were generated by 5'RACE using constant-segment primers. TCRdb analysed the 5' RACE reads with MiXCR anew, one entry per CDR3 protein. The table lists a few hundred thousand distinct CDR3 sequences, less than 9.5% of them singletons. Germline lookup yields CDR1 SGHRS and CDR2 YFSETQ. The CDR3 sequence is 15 residues long. V lost 0 bases to trimming and J lost 1 base, with 10 bases between them. The chain combines TRBV5-1 with TRBJ2-5; no clear D. Sequenced sample: PBMCs or a T cell subset sorted from them (not recorded which). The receptor comes from a man aged 18-30 years who had mild COVID-19 (a few samples of this study predate the infection). Cell type and time point are not known. The CDR3, as DNA: TGCGCCAGCAGCTTGGTTCAGGCAGGCCAAGAGACCCAGTACTTC. Protein product: CASSLVQAGQETQYF. The variable domain in full, completed from reference TRBV5-1 and TRBJ2-5, reads KAGVTQTPRYLIKTRGQQVTLSCSPISGHRSVSWYQQTPGQGLQFLFEYFSETQRNKGNFPGRFSGRQFSNSRSEMNVSTLELGDSALYLCASSLVQAGQETQYFGPGTRLLVL.